This TCR beta chain was found in a study of cytomegalovirus exposure and HLA in healthy donors (dated by TCRdb to 2016 to 2017). At the level of the whole study: An earlier analysis of 587 of the donors reported 250 to 300 Gb of sequence data and approximately 110 million unique TCR beta sequences from 190 million or so T cells. About 280 gigabases of sequencing data and around 85 million unique TCR sequences made up an early release that covered under 750 HLA-typed donors. Of the approximately 400 genotyped donors, roughly 80% were placed in the genetic ancestry cluster associated with self-reported Caucasian donors. The aim of the study was to test whether cataloging public T cell receptors could identify signatures of past pathogen exposure. The study used immunosequencing to profile the T cell repertoires of several hundred subjects and linked those repertoires to cytomegalovirus serostatus. Besides the first cohort of around 670 subjects, a separate validation cohort made up of 120 different subjects was used. High-throughput TCR immunosequencing, statistical association of individual TCRs with disease status, and machine learning were combined to predict cytomegalovirus infection status. To study patterns of TCR occurrence, a later analysis re-analyzed previously published TCR beta repertoires from several hundred donors and added high-resolution HLA genotyping. In the later analysis, no new phenotypic data were used to find candidate immune exposures; instead, reliance was placed on TCR beta sequences and their occurrence across donors. To decide whether each TCR beta V gene segment behaved as functional or pseudogenic, an earlier analysis of approximately 600 of the donors relied on high-throughput TCR beta sequencing. Donor age, sex, ethnicity and CMV serostatus were compiled together with the repertoire data. In a later genetic analysis, genome-wide SNP genotypes for about 65% of the roughly 670 donors were used, and that subset was treated as a discovery cohort. Every repertoire in the discovery cohort had been generated on one and the same sequencing platform. HLA typing included class I and class II loci at four-digit resolution. The number of donors typed differed by locus, with roughly 620-640 for A, B, C, DRB1 and DQB1, roughly 520 for DQA1, nearly 610 for DPA1, and around 450 for DPB1. Because of strong linkage in the cohort, four or five DR-DQ haplotypes were treated as single units for association and clustering. On average, roughly 200,000 unique TCR beta nucleotide sequences were sequenced per donor among fewer than 500 genotyped donors of the cohort, with roughly 19% of those sequences being non-productive. Study-level results and caveats: The presence/absence analyses assumed that sequencing depth was roughly uniform across donors, and that assumption may not be true. In an earlier analysis of approximately 600 of the donors, most TCR beta V segments were observed in productive rearrangements about 90% or about 30% of the time, broadly matching IMGT annotations. The 87-base-pair reads could not distinguish some IMGT-functional V segments, including TRBV6-2 and TRBV6-3, so those segments were excluded. Roughly 17 rarely observed V segments, including chromosome 9 orphons, were excluded from the earlier analysis of some 590 of the donors because counts were too low. In a later analysis, TCR association rates were found to vary across HLA loci, with the most associated TCRs seen for DRB1 alleles and the fewest for HLA-C alleles. The cohort was sequenced for TCR beta chains only, and without alpha or paired-chain data the features that could be detected were limited. Linkage disequilibrium might explain the correlated functional status among segregating V segments, but an unknown experimental factor could not be excluded. Because HLA typing was unavailable for some donors at each locus, only the typed subset was used in association tests. A later analysis found that HLA-associated TCR beta chains were more clonally expanded and had lower generation probabilities than equally common non-associated chains. A later analysis reported that several top co-occurrence clusters appeared linked to parvovirus B19, influenza, CMV and Epstein-Barr virus. Three of the identified cytomegalovirus-associated TCR beta chains were confirmed in vitro to be specific for cytomegalovirus antigens. When HLA alleles, especially DR and DQ, strongly co-occurred, TCR associations were difficult to assign to individual alleles. A later analysis found that most CMV-associated TCR beta chains appeared HLA-restricted, with HLA associations seemingly driven largely by CMV exposure. The sequencing pipeline was judged likely to have produced a cluster of highly shared sequence variants as a technical artifact. Most TCR sequences were seen in very few donors, while some public TCRs were found in many individuals. A further reported finding was that TCR beta sequences accurately predicted the HLA-A and HLA-B alleles for most subjects in the first cohort. The authors suggested that the approach could potentially be generalized to other disease states and immunological phenotypes. The study listed 150 to 200 TCR beta chains as associated with cytomegalovirus. In a later analysis, 16,951 TCR beta sequences were associated with specific HLA alleles at a false discovery rate of 0.05. The classifier was reported to diagnose cytomegalovirus status with high specificity and sensitivity in both the original cohort and the validation cohort. A later genetic analysis reported fewer N-insertions in productive TCRs among donors in an Asian-associated ancestry cluster than the approximately 670-donor mean. A later genetic analysis associated a missense DCLRE1C variant with V-gene and J-gene trimming of TCR beta chains, and an independent cohort replicated the association. The only immune exposure information available for the cohort was CMV serostatus.

The cohort consisted of more than 650 healthy bone marrow donors. At the time of sampling, all cohort members were nominally healthy, though unrecorded immune exposures were likely present. The donor tested CMV seropositive, placing the donor among the 250 to 350 seropositive members of the cohort. Every donor gave a peripheral blood sample, and the peripheral blood mononuclear cells from that sample were used for TCR beta sequencing. Genomic DNA extraction from the blood cell samples was performed with the Qiagen DNeasy Blood Extraction Kit. About this clone itself: The antigen it binds to is not known. The sample holds no much larger clone one base away, and base qualities are not on file.

Spanning cysteine to phenylalanine, the CDR3 consists of 16 amino acids. Here the CDR3 DNA is all that survives: 48 bases in frame from base 1. V and J lose 3 bases and 3 bases, and a span of 17 bases separates them. Taken from the germline V gene, the CDR1 and CDR2 loops are KGHSH and LQKENI. Libraries were made using the immunoSEQ multiplex PCR assay. A mixture of 60 forward primers for TCR Vbeta segments and 13 reverse primers for TCR Jbeta segments was used in the multiplex PCR. The CDR3 region of rearranged TCR beta genes was amplified from genomic DNA with a multiplex PCR assay. On the Illumina HiSeq System, the amplified TCR beta libraries were sequenced as 87-base-pair reads. Per the original workflow: In a later analysis, some 80 million unique TCR beta chains were counted across the 666 repertoires, and around 11 million of these chains were shared by at least two donors. Raw reads were error-corrected and collapsed into unique sequences by a nearest-neighbor algorithm in which closely related sequences were merged to remove PCR and sequencing errors. V, D and J gene segments were assigned by aligning CDR3 sequences to IMGT reference sequences. For a sequence to be retained, a match of at least six nucleotides was required to both a V gene segment and a J gene segment. Rearrangements were called productive when the CDR3 lacked stop codons and stayed in frame with V and J; all others were non-productive. CDR3 was defined by IMGT convention, running from the second conserved V-encoded cysteine to the conserved J-encoded phenylalanine. The earlier analysis of around 640 of the donors excluded sequences that lacked an unambiguous match to a single V gene segment. An earlier analysis of over 450 of the donors classified V segments as functional when productive rearrangements were above 56.7% and as segregating when the standard deviation between donors was above 5%. To diagnose cytomegalovirus status from the catalog of TCR beta chain sequences, a statistical classification framework was built. In a later analysis, V and J genes were assigned by comparing TCR nucleotide sequences against IMGT/GENE-DB human TR gene sequences. Using the TCRdist pipeline, a later analysis assigned CDR3 sequences along with most-parsimonious VDJ recombination scenarios. In a later analysis, each TCR beta chain was defined by its CDR3 amino acid sequence together with its V-gene family, and reads lacking a unique V-gene family were excluded. As a way to deal with suspected cross-contamination and a sequencing artifact, a later analysis dropped roughly 600 nucleotide sequences that were highly shared and had low generation probability. For each public chain, a later analysis derived a clonal expansion index from normalized ranks of inferred template counts within each repertoire. In a later analysis, generation probabilities were computed with a VDJ recombination model fitted to out-of-frame rearrangements, and the resulting probabilities were checked against IGoR. In a later analysis, hypergeometric tests were used to score TCR-TCR, TCR-HLA and TCR-CMV co-occurrence, with a repertoire-size bias correction applied to TCR pairs. In a later analysis, false discovery rates were estimated by permuting HLA or CMV assignments 20 times. In a later analysis, co-occurring TCRs were grouped using DBSCAN, and TCRdist sequence similarity was added for clustering within HLA-allele-positive subsets. Repertoires with fewer than 30,000 or more than 120,000 public chains were left out of co-occurrence clustering, as were five repertoires with anomalous nucleotide sharing. TCRdb retrieved this table from immuneACCESS and kept in-frame rearrangements only. Not all clones are present; in checked studies, unresolved V genes account for under half, and no reason is known for the remainder. V, J and clone size are taken as reported in that table, and D and trimming were inferred from the DNA itself. The sample data list about 110,000 clones, and 65% of these were observed just once. Around 4% of the sample is in the top ten clones.

Sequenced: PBMCs. The sequence was obtained from a man aged 30-40 years in good health and CMV-seropositive. The chain joins TRBV18 to TRBJ1-1; the D segment cannot be called with confidence. The DNA reads as follows: TGTGCCAGCTCACCTAACCGGGTTCAAGCTGACACTGAAGCTTTCTTT. Translated, this is CASSPNRVQADTEAFF.